The next 29 T cell receptor beta chains were all read from a single sample in a study of blood T cell repertoires in COVID-19. The data were produced by immunoSEQ multiplex PCR, yet TCRdb's version contains in-frame clones alone and is incomplete. The repertoire holds around 270,000 clones, with around nine tenths as singletons. The specimen was peripheral blood. All receptors derive from a woman aged 60-75 years with COVID-19, enrolled during active disease.

The gene calls are TRBV5-1 and TRBJ2-7; TRBD1 is a possible D gene (6 bases). Trimming shortened V by 0 bases and J by 6 bases, and 13 bases separated the two germline ends. The V gene's germline CDR1 is SGHRS and CDR2 YFSETQ. The CDR3 loop spans 14 amino acids. The CDR3 spells CASSLDPGAGEQYF. CDR3 DNA sequence: TGCGCCAGCAGCTTGGATCCAGGGGCGGGCGAGCAGTACTTC.

The chain employs TRBV3-1 (or the pseudogene TRBV3-2) and TRBJ1-4; D unclear. In germline, CDR1 is LGHDT, CDR2 YNNKEL (reference sequence). Trimming took off 6 bases at V and 8 bases at J, with 13 bases between the two ends. The CDR3 sequence is 13 residues long. CDR3 in amino acids: CASRLRGGEKLFF. The CDR3 nucleotides read TGTGCCAGCAGATTAAGAGGAGGCGAAAAACTGTTTTTT.

This clone was counted a few times. This chain uses TRBV6-1 with TRBJ2-1, with D possibly TRBD1 on 6 matching bases. The V gene lost 0 bases and the J gene lost 8 bases, with 14 bases spanning the gap. The CDR3 spans 15 residues. Germline lookup yields CDR1 MNHNS and CDR2 SASEGT. DNA for the CDR3: TGTGCCAGCAGTGAAGCTGTGGGATGGGGGCATGAGCAGTTCTTC. Encoded protein: CASSEAVGWGHEQFF.

The chain has TRBV5-1 and TRBJ1-2; no reliable D call. Trimming cost V 0 bases and J 0 bases, with 9 bases left between them. The CDR3 totals 15 residues. Looked up from germline, CDR1 is SGHRS and CDR2 is YFSETQ. The CDR3 DNA reads as TGCGCCAGCAGCTTGGTCGGGGAATCTAACTATGGCTACACCTTC. This translates into CASSLVGESNYGYTF.

This chain uses TRBV28 with TRBJ1-1; D ambiguous. Germline V lookup: CDR1 MDHEN, CDR2 SYDVKM. The CDR3 has 11 amino acids. The V end lost 8 bases, the J end lost 1 base, and 5 bases lay between the germline ends. The CDR3 DNA reads as TGTGCCAGCTCGAGGAACACTGAAGCTTTCTTT. Its protein is CASSRNTEAFF.

The rearrangement uses TRBV7-2 and TRBJ2-3; 10 bases align to TRBD2. The CDR3 runs to 14 residues. CDR1 SGHTA and CDR2 FQGNSA come from the germline V gene. V shed 8 bases, J shed 4 bases, and the junction held 6 bases outside the gene matches. The CDR3 spells CASQAGGGSDTQYF. CDR3 DNA: TGTGCCAGCCAAGCGGGAGGGGGGTCAGATACGCAGTATTTT.

The chain couples TRBV5-1 to TRBJ2-7, with D possibly matching TRBD2 (6 bases). This CDR3 region has 13 residues. Trimming removed 4 bases at V and 5 bases at J, with 13 bases between. Germline CDR1 and CDR2: SGHRS and YFSETQ. For the CDR3, the DNA is TGCGCCAGCAGCATAGGGACTGGCCACGAGCAGTACTTC. Translation: CASSIGTGHEQYF.

The chain recombines TRBV6-2 or TRBV6-3 with TRBJ2-2, with TRBD1 matching over 11 bases. Losses at the gene ends were 5 bases for V and 6 bases for J; bases not matched to a gene: 5. CDR3 length equals 15 residues. Germline V CDR1 and CDR2: MNHEY, SVGEGT. The CDR3 DNA is TGTGCCAGCAGTCGGACAGGGGGCCCCGCCGGGGAGCTGTTTTTT. Amino acid sequence: CASSRTGGPAGELFF.

In its sample, this clone was seen once. The chain recombines TRBV11-2 with TRBJ2-1, with TRBD2 matching 8 bases. The CDR3 length is 16 residues. The trim removed 1 base at V and 4 bases at J, leaving 6 bases unmatched. Germline CDR1 is SGHAT and CDR2 is FQNNGV. The CDR3 DNA follows: TGTGCCAGCAGCTTAGCAGTGATAGCGGGATACAATGAGCAGTTCTTC. Its protein is CASSLAVIAGYNEQFF. Looking up the rest from reference TRBV11-2 and TRBJ2-1 gives the full variable domain: EAGVAQSPRYKIIEKRQSVAFWCNPISGHATLYWYQQILGQGPKLLIQFQNNGVVDDSQLPKDRFSAERLKGVDSTLKIQPAKLEDSAVYLCASSLAVIAGYNEQFFGPGTRLTVL.

This chain uses TRBV11-2 with TRBJ1-3; 11 nucleotides agree with TRBD1. The CDR3 spans 14 residues. The germline gives CDR1 SGHAT, CDR2 FQNNGV. The trim removed 5 bases at V and 8 bases at J, leaving 5 bases unmatched. CDR3 nucleotide sequence: TGTGCCAGCAGCCAAGGGACAGGGGGGCACACCATATATTTT. Protein sequence: CASSQGTGGHTIYF.

The V gene is TRBV19, the J gene TRBJ2-5; the D gene is possibly TRBD2 (6 bases). The CDR3 loop spans 14 amino acids. Germline-derived CDR1 and CDR2 are LNHDA and SQIVND (reference sequence). Between the trimmed V and J ends, which lost 8 bases and 4 bases, there was a span of 17 bases. In nucleotides, the CDR3 is TGTGCCAGTGGAACAACGGGAGTTCGAGAGACCCAGTACTTC. Translating gives CASGTTGVRETQYF.

The chain combines TRBV9 with TRBJ2-7, with a tentative D call TRBD2 (7 bases). This CDR3 comprises 15 residues. Germline V gene data show CDR1 as SGDLS and CDR2 as YYNGEE. Trimming took 4 bases from V and 2 from J, leaving 16 bases between them. CDR3 residues: CASSYGEGQPYEQYF. The CDR3 DNA reads TGTGCCAGCAGCTACGGGGAGGGACAACCCTACGAGCAGTACTTC.

V usage is TRBV28 and J usage is TRBJ1-5; D possibly corresponds to TRBD1 (6 bases). The V end lost 6 bases, the J end lost 1 base, and 13 bases lay between the germline ends. Germline CDR1 reads MDHEN; CDR2 reads SYDVKM. This CDR3 contains 15 residues. The CDR3 sequence: CASRETGVSNQPQHF. The CDR3 DNA is TGTGCCAGCAGGGAGACAGGTGTCAGCAATCAGCCCCAGCATTTT.

The chain combines TRBV5-6 with TRBJ1-1, with TRBD1 as a possible D gene (6 bases). CDR1 and CDR2 (germline): SGHDT, YYEEEE. CDR3 length: 14 amino acids. Trimming pared 2 bases from V and 4 bases from J, leaving 12 bases between. The CDR3 reads CASSLQGGRTEAFF. The CDR3 DNA follows: TGTGCCAGCAGCTTACAGGGAGGGCGCACTGAAGCTTTCTTT.

A single count supports this clone. J is TRBJ2-7 and V is TRBV30, with D hard to call. CDR1 GTSNPN and CDR2 SVGIG come from the germline V gene (reference sequence). The CDR3 is 11 amino acids. Trimming pared 2 bases from V and 7 bases from J, leaving 9 bases between. The CDR3, as DNA: TGTGCCTGGAGTAAGAACGGGGAGCAGTACTTC. Encoded protein: CAWSKNGEQYF.

This chain joins TRBV7-3 and TRBJ2-1; 10 bases line up with TRBD2. The CDR3 has 15 amino acids. The ends lost 2 bases at V and 4 bases at J; junction bases unmatched: 2. The V gene's germline CDR1 is SGHTA and CDR2 FQGTGA. The CDR3, as DNA: TGTGCCAGCAGCTTACGGACTAGCGGTTACAATGAGCAGTTCTTC. Protein product: CASSLRTSGYNEQFF.

The rearrangement joins TRBV21-1 to TRBJ1-1; TRBD1 was called by the table and not checked on the DNA. TRBV21-1 is a recognized pseudogene. The CDR3 consists of 15 residues. CDR3 coding DNA: TGTGCCAGCAGCAAAGTGGCAGGGAAGAACACTGAAGCTTTCTTT. This translates into CASSKVAGKNTEAFF.

The gene calls are TRBV19 and TRBJ1-5; D gene uncertain. The V gene lost 5 bases and the J gene lost 0 bases, with 11 bases spanning the gap. This CDR3 is 15 amino acids long. Per the germline V gene, CDR1 is LNHDA and CDR2 is SQIVND (reference sequence). Here the CDR3 reads CASSPRQSSNQPQHF. The CDR3 DNA follows: TGTGCCAGTAGTCCCAGGCAGAGTAGCAATCAGCCCCAGCATTTT.

The V call is TRBV5-4, the J call TRBJ2-5; the D is unclear. CDR1 and CDR2 (germline): SGHNT, YYREEE (reference sequence). V lost 4 bases and J lost 2, with 15 bases in between. CDR3 length equals 15 residues. The CDR3 bases are TGTGCCAGCAGCCTTAATCCGACTTCACAAGAGACCCAGTACTTC. Translating gives CASSLNPTSQETQYF.

This chain uses TRBV18 with TRBJ1-1; D is uncertain. V lost 3 bases and J 6 bases, leaving 14 bases between the germline ends. The length of the CDR3 is 14 residues. Germline V gene data show CDR1 as KGHSH and CDR2 as LQKENI. CDR3 nucleotides: TGTGCCAGCTCACCCGCGCGTCGAGTCCCTGAAGCTTTCTTT. It translates to CASSPARRVPEAFF.

This clone has only a few counts. The chain combines TRBV3-1 (or the pseudogene TRBV3-2) with TRBJ1-4; maybe TRBD1 (5 bases). CDR3 length: 13 amino acids. Trimming pared 7 bases from V and 8 bases from J, leaving 14 bases between. Germline V gives CDR1 LGHDT, CDR2 YNNKEL (reference sequence). This chain's CDR3 is CASTNPGREKLFF. As DNA, the CDR3 is TGTGCCAGCACCAATCCAGGGAGGGAAAAACTGTTTTTT.

The V and J genes are TRBV19 and TRBJ2-7, with 16 bases identical to TRBD2. With V trimmed by 4 bases and J by 2 bases, 2 bases remained unmatched. Germline values: CDR1 LNHDA, CDR2 SQIVND (reference sequence). CDR3 length equals 16 residues. The CDR3 DNA reads as TGTGCCAGTAGTAAGGGACTAGCGGGAGGGACCTACGAGCAGTACTTC. This gives the protein CASSKGLAGGTYEQYF.

The rearrangement joins TRBV4-3 to TRBJ2-7; TRBD1 matches at 11 bases. The trim removed 0 bases at V and 4 bases at J, leaving 5 bases unmatched. Germline V gives CDR1 LGHNA, CDR2 YSLEER. The CDR3 totals 16 residues. CDR3 nucleotide sequence: TGCGCCAGCAGCCAAGAGCGAGGACAGGGGGCGTACGAGCAGTACTTC. Translation gives CASSQERGQGAYEQYF.

This chain uses TRBV6-1 with TRBJ2-7, with TRBD2 matching over 8 bases. Germline CDR1 is MNHNS and CDR2 is SASEGT. Trimming at V came to 2 bases and at J to 2 bases, leaving 5 bases not matched to a gene. CDR3 size: 15 residues. This chain's CDR3 is CASSEILADPYEQYF. CDR3 nucleotide sequence: TGTGCCAGCAGTGAAATACTAGCGGACCCCTACGAGCAGTACTTC.

The chain links TRBV4-1 to TRBJ1-4, with 9 bases identical to TRBD1. The CDR3 has 15 residues. Germline CDR1 reads MGHRA; CDR2 reads YSYEKL. With V trimmed by 2 bases and J by 5 bases, 3 bases remained unmatched. CDR3 sequence reads: CASSQTGGTNEKLFF. As DNA, the CDR3 is TGCGCCAGCAGCCAAACAGGGGGCACGAATGAAAAACTGTTTTTT.

This chain uses TRBV19 with TRBJ1-1; maybe TRBD1 (6 bases). Looked up from germline, CDR1 is LNHDA and CDR2 is SQIVND (reference sequence). The CDR3 consists of 14 residues. The V end was cut by 1 base, the J end by 8 bases, with 14 bases between. CDR3 sequence reads: CASSIGTAGPEAFF. In DNA, the CDR3 is TGTGCCAGTAGTATAGGGACAGCCGGGCCCGAAGCTTTCTTT.

CDR3 sequence reads: CASSPRDLYLNTEAFF. CDR3 bases: TGTGCCAGCAGCCCCAGGGACTTGTACTTGAACACTGAAGCTTTCTTT. The chain combines TRBV7-8 with TRBJ1-1; D is possibly TRBD1 (5 bases). This CDR3 has 16 residues. Germline CDR1 SGHVS, CDR2 FQNEAQ. V was shortened by 5 bases and J by 0 bases, with 16 bases between the two germline ends. Using reference TRBV7-8 and TRBJ1-1 for the parts outside the CDR3, the full variable domain is GAGVSQSPRYKVAKRGQDVALRCDPISGHVSLFWYQQALGQGPEFLTYFQNEAQLDKSGLPSDRFFAERPEGSVSTLKIQRTQQEDSAVYLCASSPRDLYLNTEAFFGQGTRLTVV.

This clone was detected only once. The V and J genes are TRBV9 and TRBJ2-1; D possibly corresponds to TRBD2 (5 bases). Trimming shortened V by 1 base and J by 8 bases, and 16 bases separated the two germline ends. The germline V gene encodes CDR1 SGDLS and CDR2 YYNGEE. There are 15 residues in the CDR3. CDR3 sequence (DNA): TGTGCCAGCAGCGTAAACCCCAGTGGGCGGGATGAGCAGTTCTTC. This sequence encodes CASSVNPSGRDEQFF.

CDR3 region: CATHGTTEGEYEGYTF. CDR3 nucleotides: TGTGCCACGCATGGGACGACAGAGGGGGAGTATGAAGGCTACACCTTC. The gene calls are TRBV24-1 and TRBJ1-2; D may be TRBD1 (6 bases). The length of the CDR3 is 16 residues. Deletions cut 10 bases from V and 8 bases from J, with 28 bases between. CDR1 and CDR2 (germline): KGHDR, SFDVKD.